This TCR beta chain was identified in a study of neoadjuvant anti-PD-1 for oral cavity cancer. Whole-study context: Patients without progression got a fourth dose around day 43. Study conclusions and caveats: Pretreatment Treg/Th17 ratio correlated inversely with post-treatment tumor clonality. Only a few patients per response group were TCR-analyzed; validation needed. Post-nivolumab, blood T cell clonality was significantly elevated in non-responders.

TCRdb's copy holds only in-frame clones and misses some; the assay was immunoSEQ multiplex PCR. Here the sample spans roughly 68,000 clones, about 90% being singletons. Germline assignment: CDR1 MNHNS and CDR2 SASEGT. The J segment lost 6 bases and the V segment lost 6 bases, leaving 7 bases of the junction unmatched. The CDR3 is made up of 13 amino acids. The time point: after neoadjuvant nivolumab, at surgical resection. As concerns this clone: Its specificity is not known.

This receptor was obtained from a person aged 40 to 85 with oral cavity squamous cell carcinoma. The sequencing here drew on PBMCs, taken after nivolumab (anti-PD-1) treatment. The rearrangement links TRBV6-1 to TRBJ1-1; 7 nucleotides align to TRBD1. This CDR3 is CASRVDRDAEAFF. The CDR3 DNA follows: TGTGCCAGCAGAGTTGACAGGGACGCTGAAGCTTTCTTT.